This TCR beta chain was found in a study of a mutant IDH1 vaccine in newly diagnosed glioma. The V and J ends lost 3 bases and 7 bases respectively, with 12 bases between them. The length of the CDR3 is 13 residues. The germline V gene has CDR1 KGHSH and CDR2 LQKENI. Time point noted: week 11, during vaccination. Vaccine doses each comprised 300 ug of mutant IDH1 20-mer peptide, with topical imiquimod. Sequencing used immunoSEQ multiplex PCR; TCRdb keeps in-frame clones, though not all of them. The table has around 62,000 clones, 89% seen once. This clone was seen a single time. The target antigen is unknown. Findings and limits, study-wide: Changes in the top peripheral T cell clonotypes seemingly had no bearing on pseudoprogression.

The origin of this receptor is a man aged 35 to 55 with glioma. The chain combines TRBV18 with TRBJ1-1, with D maybe TRBD1 (6 bases). The sample was PBMCs, taken from a glioma patient whose treatment included an IDH1 peptide vaccine. The CDR3 DNA reads as TGTGCCAGCTCACCCTTCAAGGACAGTGAAGCTTTCTTT. As protein: CASSPFKDSEAFF.